This TCR beta chain came from a study of cytomegalovirus exposure and HLA in healthy donors. Points from the study as a whole: Previous analysis showed most TCR beta V segments were productive about 87% or about 30% of the time. The records held CMV serostatus as the only immune exposure information.

Primers for the PCR totalled 60 Vbeta and 13 Jbeta. In the original processing: The authors later counted about 80 million unique TCR beta chains, approximately 12 million of them shared. Here immunoSEQ multiplex PCR was the method, and the copy in TCRdb shows in-frame clones only, minus some. That table is the source of V, J and clone size, and D and trimming were worked out from the DNA. The table records approximately 200,000 clones, around 85% of them present only once. This CDR3 contains 15 residues. Details on this clone: Its antigen is currently unknown.

The V call is TRBV21-1, the J call TRBJ1-5; the listed D gene, TRBD1, was not tested against the DNA. TRBV21-1 is a pseudogene locus. Sequencing was done on a sample of PBMCs. This receptor was obtained from a human donor in good health. The CDR3 loop reads CASSSRTDSNQPQHF. CDR3 in DNA: TGTGCCAGCAGCTCTCGGACAGATAGCAATCAGCCCCAGCATTTT.